A selection of T cell receptor beta chains follows, all from one sample in a study of neurological immune-mediated disorders. TCRdb reanalysed the 5' RACE reads using MiXCR and keeps one entry per CDR3 protein. The sample lists roughly 62,000 distinct CDR3 sequences; roughly 4.8% were seen once. Sequencing used PBMCs. The receptors stem from a woman aged 45-59 years with multiple sclerosis. The conserved cysteine and the conserved F or W are not part of the CDR3 here.

v_call	j_call	cdr3_aa
TRBV7-6	TRBJ2-5	ASSFQTGPQETQY
TRBV7-2	TRBJ2-5	ASSSSPRETQY
TRBV5-1	TRBJ2-1	ASSLRPPGQSYNEQF
TRBV10-3	TRBJ2-7	AISGRTGDEQY
TRBV4-1	TRBJ1-2	ASSRIGVGGYT
TRBV6-5	TRBJ2-7	ASRRDPKYEQY
TRBV5-1	TRBJ2-2	ASFRGGKNTGELF
TRBV12-3/TRBV12-4	TRBJ2-7	ASSRTSGGSYEQY
TRBV7-2	TRBJ2-1	ASSSRLAGEEQF
TRBV11-2	TRBJ1-1	ASSFGIRGGTEAF
TRBV6-2/TRBV6-3	TRBJ2-2	ASSETRYTGELF
TRBV7-7	TRBJ2-3	AVGGAGTTDTQY
TRBV20-1	TRBJ1-5	SANQGHNQPQN
TRBV12-3/TRBV12-4	TRBJ2-7	ASSPLGYEQY
TRBV19	TRBJ1-1	ASTSHSMNTEAF
TRBV15	TRBJ2-5	ATSRDLMETQY
TRBV27	TRBJ1-4	ATRQGRGEKLF
TRBV25-1	TRBJ1-6	ASSDRVFSSPLH
TRBV14	TRBJ2-3	ASSQGSPASGGGTQY
TRBV28	TRBJ1-5	ASSLTNQPQN